This T cell receptor (beta chain) derives from a study of shared clonotypes between healthy human individuals. Each of the donors was a healthy adult who was HIV-negative and had not had a recent acute infection or vaccination. Deep level was the assay's run setting. The DNA input per sorted-subset replicate PCR was roughly 0.2 ug, corresponding to 25,000 to 35,000 T cell genomes. Only in-frame clones appear in the TCRdb table, and some are missing; sequencing was by immunoSEQ multiplex PCR. The data hold about 2.4 million clones, with roughly 93% observed a single time. The CDR3 loop spans 14 amino acids. Trimming removed 5 bases at V and 3 bases at J, with 14 bases between. Per germline, CDR1 SQVTM and CDR2 ANQGSEA. In regard to this clone: Its matching antigen is unknown.

Regarding the study as a whole: Naive subsets tended to show greater estimated richness than memory subsets.

The rearrangement uses TRBV29-1 and TRBJ2-1; D unclear. The TCR was taken from a man aged 18 to 29 in good health. Some clones in this sample may be carry-over from other donors' samples. The sequencing input was naive CD4+ T cells from PBMCs. Subset defined: CD45RA+ positively selected. CDR3 coding DNA: TGCAGCGTTCTGCCTCGAGTTGGCTACAATGAGCAGTTCTTC. Residues: CSVLPRVGYNEQFF.